The 2 T cell receptor beta chains below come from one sample, sequenced in a study of T cells in Graves' hyperthyroidism and ophthalmopathy. It was RNA transcripts that yielded the amplified TCR beta CDR3 regions. The HTBI primer set was used in a first-round RT-PCR of the TCR CDR3. TCRdb analysed the multiplex PCR reads with MiXCR anew, one entry per CDR3 protein. The table includes hundreds of thousands of distinct CDR3 sequences, around 16% detected once. Sequenced material: blood. The receptors here all came from a woman aged 25-40 years with Graves' hyperthyroidism.

This clonotype was counted between two and nine times. The rearrangement joins TRBV12-3 or TRBV12-4 to TRBJ1-3, with 10 bases identical to TRBD1. The CDR3 is 14 residues long. Trimming took 10 bases from V and 9 from J; bases not matched to a gene: 12. In DNA, the CDR3 is TGTGCCATACGGGCCAAGGGGACAGGGGTCACCATATATTTT. Translation: CAIRAKGTGVTIYF.

This clonotype was counted between two and nine times. This rearrangement joins TRBV12-3 or TRBV12-4 to TRBJ1-1, with a weak D call TRBD1 (6 bases). V was clipped by 3 bases and J by 2 bases, with 13 bases between them. The CDR3 is 15 residues long. The CDR3 here is CASSFQGPGNTEAFF. The CDR3 DNA reads TGTGCCAGCAGTTTTCAGGGGCCAGGTAACACTGAAGCTTTCTTT.